The rows below give T cell receptor beta chains drawn from one sample of a study of cytomegalovirus exposure and HLA in healthy donors. Assay used: immunoSEQ multiplex PCR; TCRdb lists only in-frame clones, some missing. In the table there are over 65,000 clones, more than 80% of which are singletons. Sample: PBMCs. These receptors were taken from a human donor in good health. Both conserved end residues are part of each CDR3. D genes are given only for firm matches. Clone size appears in some rows only: once, few, many, or a class for an expanded clone.

d_gene: TRBD2
abundance: -
j_gene: TRBJ2-3
v_gene: TRBV30
CDR3nt: TGTGCCGTCTCTAGCGGGGCTAGCACAGATACGCAGTATTTT
CDR3aa: CAVSSGASTDTQYF

d_gene: -
abundance: -
j_gene: TRBJ1-5
v_gene: TRBV27
CDR3nt: TGTGCCAGCCGCTACGGCAATCAGCCCCAGCATTTT
CDR3aa: CASRYGNQPQHF

d_gene: TRBD1
abundance: -
j_gene: TRBJ1-1
v_gene: TRBV9
CDR3nt: TGTGCCAGCAGCCGATTTGGGACAGGGACGAACACCGAAGCTTTCTTT
CDR3aa: CASSRFGTGTNTEAFF

d_gene: TRBD1
abundance: -
j_gene: TRBJ2-3
v_gene: TRBV5-1
CDR3nt: TGCGCCAGCAGCACGGACAGGGGAGACACAGATACGCAGTATTTT
CDR3aa: CASSTDRGDTDTQYF

d_gene: TRBD1
abundance: -
j_gene: TRBJ2-7
v_gene: TRBV6-5
CDR3nt: TGTGCCAGCAGTTACACTTCGGACAGGGGTCACGAGCAGTACTTC
CDR3aa: CASSYTSDRGHEQYF

d_gene: TRBD2
abundance: -
j_gene: TRBJ2-3
v_gene: TRBV5-6
CDR3nt: TGTGCCAGCAGCCGCATAGCGGGGGGGGGAACAGATACGCAGTATTTT
CDR3aa: CASSRIAGGGTDTQYF

d_gene: TRBD1
abundance: once
j_gene: TRBJ1-2
v_gene: TRBV6-5
CDR3nt: TGTGCCAGCAGTCGGACAGGCCTTGGCTATGGCTACACCTTC
CDR3aa: CASSRTGLGYGYTF

d_gene: TRBD2
abundance: -
j_gene: TRBJ2-3
v_gene: TRBV10-3
CDR3nt: TGTGCCATCAGTGAGTCGATGGGCGGGGGGGCAGATACGCAGTATTTT
CDR3aa: CAISESMGGGADTQYF

d_gene: TRBD2
abundance: -
j_gene: TRBJ2-7
v_gene: TRBV9
CDR3nt: TGTGCCAGCAGCGTAGATGCGGGGGGCTCCTACGAGCAGTACTTC
CDR3aa: CASSVDAGGSYEQYF

d_gene: -
abundance: -
j_gene: TRBJ2-7
v_gene: TRBV28
CDR3nt: TGTGCCAGCAGCCCCTCAGGGACCTACGAGCAGTACTTC
CDR3aa: CASSPSGTYEQYF

d_gene: TRBD1
abundance: -
j_gene: TRBJ2-5
v_gene: TRBV19
CDR3nt: TGTGCCAGTAGCCCTACCAGACAGGGACAAGAGACCCAGTACTTC
CDR3aa: CASSPTRQGQETQYF

d_gene: TRBD1
abundance: -
j_gene: TRBJ1-3
v_gene: TRBV12-5
CDR3nt: TGTGCTAGTGGTTTGGTTATAAGGGGGCCCCCTCACTTCTCTGGAAACACCATATATTTT
CDR3aa: CASGLVIRGPPHFSGNTIYF

d_gene: -
abundance: -
j_gene: TRBJ1-5
v_gene: TRBV7-6
CDR3nt: TGTGCCAGCAGCTTAGGGGGGGATCAGCCCCAGCATTTT
CDR3aa: CASSLGGDQPQHF

d_gene: -
abundance: -
j_gene: TRBJ1-2
v_gene: TRBV18
CDR3nt: TGTGCCAGCTCACCAGCAGGGACTGACTATGGCTACACCTTC
CDR3aa: CASSPAGTDYGYTF

d_gene: TRBD1
abundance: -
j_gene: TRBJ1-1
v_gene: TRBV5-4
CDR3nt: TGTGCCAGCAGCTTGAGGTCAGGGGGCAGGTACACTGAAGCTTTCTTT
CDR3aa: CASSLRSGGRYTEAFF

d_gene: -
abundance: -
j_gene: TRBJ1-2
v_gene: TRBV4-1
CDR3nt: TGCGCCAGCAGCCATGGGACAATTGCTACGGGCTATGGCTACACCTTC
CDR3aa: CASSHGTIATGYGYTF

d_gene: -
abundance: -
j_gene: TRBJ1-4
v_gene: TRBV9
CDR3nt: TGTGCCAGCGGCGATTCAGGGTTTGGAGAAAAACTGTTTTTT
CDR3aa: CASGDSGFGEKLFF

d_gene: TRBD2
abundance: once
j_gene: TRBJ2-1
v_gene: TRBV2
CDR3nt: TGTGCCAGCAGTACCGGGACTAGCGGGGCCGATGAGCAGTTCTTC
CDR3aa: CASSTGTSGADEQFF

d_gene: TRBD1
abundance: -
j_gene: TRBJ1-2
v_gene: TRBV28
CDR3nt: TGTGCCAGCAGTTCACCGGGACAGGGGGCTCCTAGATATGGCTACACCTTC
CDR3aa: CASSSPGQGAPRYGYTF

d_gene: TRBD1
abundance: -
j_gene: TRBJ1-3
v_gene: TRBV27
CDR3nt: TGTGCCAGCAGTCCGAACCGGGACAGGGTTCGGAACACCATATATTTT
CDR3aa: CASSPNRDRVRNTIYF

d_gene: -
abundance: -
j_gene: TRBJ1-4
v_gene: TRBV9
CDR3nt: TGTGCCAGCAGCCCAGGGCAGGCTGAAAAACTGTTTTTT
CDR3aa: CASSPGQAEKLFF

d_gene: -
abundance: -
j_gene: TRBJ2-6
v_gene: TRBV2
CDR3nt: TGTGCCAGCACTCAACAGGGTTTGGGGAACTCTGGGGCCAACGTCCTGACTTTC
CDR3aa: CASTQQGLGNSGANVLTF

d_gene: -
abundance: -
j_gene: TRBJ2-7
v_gene: TRBV6-1
CDR3nt: TGTGCCACCCGGGAAACAGCGAGCTCCTACGAGCAGTACTTC
CDR3aa: CATRETASSYEQYF

d_gene: -
abundance: -
j_gene: TRBJ1-2
v_gene: TRBV27
CDR3nt: TGTGCCAGCAGGTCAAGCTCGGAGCTCTATGGCTACACCTTC
CDR3aa: CASRSSSELYGYTF

d_gene: TRBD2
abundance: -
j_gene: TRBJ2-1
v_gene: TRBV5-1
CDR3nt: TGCGCCAGCAGCTTGGATCCAAGGACTAGCGGGGGGGCCTCTCACGATGAGCAGTTCTTC
CDR3aa: CASSLDPRTSGGASHDEQFF

d_gene: -
abundance: -
j_gene: TRBJ1-5
v_gene: TRBV29-1
CDR3nt: TGCAGCGTTGAAGATGGCTATGGAGATCCTCCCCAGCATTTT
CDR3aa: CSVEDGYGDPPQHF

d_gene: -
abundance: -
j_gene: TRBJ1-6
v_gene: TRBV5-1
CDR3nt: TGCGCCAGCAGCTTGGCCCGACAGAATAATTCACCCCTCCACTTT
CDR3aa: CASSLARQNNSPLHF

d_gene: TRBD2
abundance: -
j_gene: TRBJ2-7
v_gene: TRBV7-2
CDR3nt: TGTGCCAGCAGAAAGCTAGCGGGGGGCTTAAGCTCCTACGAGCAGTACTTC
CDR3aa: CASRKLAGGLSSYEQYF

d_gene: -
abundance: -
j_gene: TRBJ2-3
v_gene: TRBV9
CDR3nt: TGTGCCAGCAGCGTAGGAGCGGCCTTCACAGATACGCAGTATTTT
CDR3aa: CASSVGAAFTDTQYF

d_gene: TRBD2
abundance: -
j_gene: TRBJ2-7
v_gene: TRBV5-6
CDR3nt: TGTGCCAGCACAGGCGGGACTAGCGGGGGAAATAACTACGAGCAGTACTTC
CDR3aa: CASTGGTSGGNNYEQYF

d_gene: -
abundance: -
j_gene: TRBJ2-2
v_gene: TRBV7-2
CDR3nt: TGTGCCAGCAATAAGGGGGGGTACACCGGGGAGCTGTTTTTT
CDR3aa: CASNKGGYTGELFF

d_gene: -
abundance: few
j_gene: TRBJ1-1
v_gene: TRBV4-3
CDR3nt: TGCGCCAGCAGCCCGAGTACGACAGGAGAAGCTTTCTTT
CDR3aa: CASSPSTTGEAFF

d_gene: -
abundance: -
j_gene: TRBJ1-1
v_gene: TRBV12-5
CDR3nt: TGTGCTAGTGGTATTGGGGCCACTGAAGCTTTCTTT
CDR3aa: CASGIGATEAFF

d_gene: TRBD2
abundance: -
j_gene: TRBJ2-3
v_gene: TRBV4-1
CDR3nt: TGCGCCAGCAGCCAGCGCACGGGGGGGGAAACCACAGATACGCAGTATTTT
CDR3aa: CASSQRTGGETTDTQYF

d_gene: -
abundance: -
j_gene: TRBJ1-4
v_gene: TRBV9
CDR3nt: TGTGCCAGCACCGGAAGTAGCGGTTTCACTAATGAAAAACTGTTTTTT
CDR3aa: CASTGSSGFTNEKLFF

d_gene: -
abundance: -
j_gene: TRBJ1-2
v_gene: TRBV7-2
CDR3nt: TGTGCCAGCAGCCCCCGCAGGGGCCCTAACTATGGCTACACCTTC
CDR3aa: CASSPRRGPNYGYTF

d_gene: -
abundance: once
j_gene: TRBJ1-1
v_gene: TRBV19
CDR3nt: TGTGCCACCCTCAGGGTCTCTGAAGCTTTCTTT
CDR3aa: CATLRVSEAFF

d_gene: TRBD1
abundance: -
j_gene: TRBJ1-2
v_gene: TRBV4-1
CDR3nt: TGCGCCAGCAGCCAAGGACAGGGTAAGGACTATGGCTACACCTTC
CDR3aa: CASSQGQGKDYGYTF

d_gene: -
abundance: -
j_gene: TRBJ2-3
v_gene: TRBV28
CDR3nt: TGTGCCAGCAGCCCGACTTTCCCCACAGATACGCAGTATTTT
CDR3aa: CASSPTFPTDTQYF

d_gene: -
abundance: -
j_gene: TRBJ2-3
v_gene: TRBV6-4
CDR3nt: TGTGCCAGCAGTGACGCTAGCGACACAGATACGCAGTATTTT
CDR3aa: CASSDASDTDTQYF

d_gene: -
abundance: -
j_gene: TRBJ2-1
v_gene: TRBV6-5
CDR3nt: TGTGCCAGCAGTTACACACTAGGTGGTACCTATGAGCAGTTCTTC
CDR3aa: CASSYTLGGTYEQFF

d_gene: -
abundance: -
j_gene: TRBJ1-4
v_gene: TRBV18
CDR3nt: TGTGCCAGCTCACCAGATAACAGGCCCGGGGGTGAAAAACTGTTTTTT
CDR3aa: CASSPDNRPGGEKLFF